Included here is one T cell receptor (beta chain) sequence, with context. One entry per CDR3 protein results from TCRdb running MiXCR on the PCR reads. Of over 70,000 distinct CDR3 sequences in the sample, roughly 51% were seen once. These data belong to a study of CDR3 diversity in severe acne. Germline V CDR1 and CDR2: ENHRY, SYGVKD. Trimming took 3 bases from V and 3 from J, leaving 8 bases between them. The CDR3 consists of 13 residues. The sequence came from a male donor in good health, without acne. The sample comprised blood. The chain couples TRBV10-3 to TRBJ1-1; D unresolved. The CDR3 nucleotides read TGTGCCATCAGTGATCTACGGGACACTGAAGCTTTCTTT. Protein: CAISDLRDTEAFF.